Shown below are 14 T cell receptor beta chains from a single sample sequenced in a study of blood T cell repertoires in COVID-19. Measured with immunoSEQ multiplex PCR; TCRdb has only the in-frame clones, and not every one. The sample holds approximately 190,000 clones, just under 85% seen once. The source material was peripheral blood. The receptor set was obtained from a human donor with acute or convalescent COVID-19. The donor label of this sample is uncertain.

The chain couples TRBV5-1 to TRBJ2-5; 8 bases align to TRBD1. V gave up 1 base and J gave up 4 bases; unmatched junction bases: 3. Germline CDR1 and CDR2: SGHRS and YFSETQ. This CDR3 contains 14 residues. Here the CDR3 reads CASSLWTGPETQYF. CDR3 coding DNA: TGCGCCAGCAGCTTGTGGACAGGGCCAGAGACCCAGTACTTC.

This chain joins TRBV2 and TRBJ2-3; 10 positions match TRBD2. Unmatched junction bases numbered 3, after V lost 1 base and J lost 2 bases. This CDR3 spans 16 amino acids. Germline values: CDR1 SNHLY, CDR2 FYNNEI. The CDR3 bases are TGTGCCAGCAGTGAAGTCAGCGGGAGGGTCACAGATACGCAGTATTTT. Translation gives CASSEVSGRVTDTQYF.

V is TRBV6-5 and J is TRBJ2-5; TRBD2 matches at 7 bases. The CDR3 sequence is 14 residues long. Germline loops: CDR1 MNHEY, CDR2 SVGAGI. Trimming removed 6 bases from V and 6 bases from J; junction bases left unmatched: 10. The CDR3 loop reads CASRASGMMKTQYF. In nucleotides, the CDR3 is TGTGCCAGCAGGGCGAGCGGGATGATGAAGACCCAGTACTTC.

The chain employs TRBV24-1 and TRBJ2-1, with 10 positions matching TRBD1. The CDR3 is made up of 16 amino acids. Germline V CDR1 and CDR2: KGHDR, SFDVKD. J lost 2 bases, V lost 7 bases, and 7 bases had no gene match. The CDR3 loop is CATSPGQGVPYNEQFF. Here the CDR3 DNA reads TGTGCCACCAGCCCAGGACAGGGGGTCCCCTACAATGAGCAGTTCTTC.

The chain combines TRBV6-5 with TRBJ1-3; TRBD1 agrees at 9 bases. Germline values: CDR1 MNHEY, CDR2 SVGAGI. The CDR3 extends over 14 amino acids. Losses at the gene ends were 7 bases for V and 5 bases for J; bases not matched to a gene: 6. CDR3: CASIMDRGRNTIYF. CDR3 coding DNA: TGTGCCAGCATTATGGACAGGGGAAGAAACACCATATATTTT.

The chain has TRBV11-2 and TRBJ1-3, with 9 nucleotides matching TRBD1. Unmatched junction bases numbered 1, after V lost 4 bases and J lost 0 bases. This CDR3 comprises 15 residues. Per the germline V gene, CDR1 is SGHAT and CDR2 is FQNNGV. The CDR3 region has the DNA TGTGCCAGCAGCTCGGGACAGGGCTCTGGAAACACCATATATTTT. Its protein product is CASSSGQGSGNTIYF.

The genes are TRBV9 and TRBJ1-3; TRBD1 might be the D (5 bases). V lost 0 bases and J lost 0, with 13 bases in between. Germline CDR1 and CDR2: SGDLS and YYNGEE. The CDR3 spans 17 residues. The CDR3 protein is CASSVDPGGYSGNTIYF. As DNA, the CDR3 is TGTGCCAGCAGCGTAGATCCGGGGGGATACTCTGGAAACACCATATATTTT.

The chain couples TRBV18 to TRBJ1-3, with D possibly matching TRBD1 (5 bases). This CDR3 has 15 residues. In germline, CDR1 is KGHSH, CDR2 LQKENI. Trimming cost V 3 bases and J 4 bases, with 13 bases left between them. The CDR3 is CASSPPGLSGNTIYF. The CDR3 nucleotides are TGTGCCAGCTCACCTCCAGGGCTCTCCGGAAACACCATATATTTT.

This chain uses TRBV13 with TRBJ2-1; D remains ambiguous. Looked up from germline, CDR1 is PRHDT and CDR2 is FYEKMQ (reference sequence). Trimming cost V 2 bases and J 8 bases, with 10 bases left between them. The CDR3 length is 13 residues. CDR3 sequence: CASSLRRGDEQFF. The CDR3 DNA is TGTGCCAGCAGCTTAAGACGTGGAGATGAGCAGTTCTTC.

Remarks on this clone: The same CDR3 is also encoded by other DNA sequences in this sample. The CDR3 DNA sequence: TGTGCCAGCAGCCCCGGGACAGGGGGTAACTATGGCTACACCTTC. Amino acid sequence: CASSPGTGGNYGYTF. The chain links TRBV7-9 to TRBJ1-2; 11 nucleotides match TRBD1. Germline CDR1 and CDR2: SEHNR and FQNEAQ (reference sequence). CDR3 length equals 15 residues. V trimming: 5 bases; J trimming: 1 base; junction bases outside the gene matches: 3. Full variable domain (missing parts from reference TRBV7-9 and TRBJ1-2): DTGVSQNPRHKITKRGQNVTFRCDPISEHNRLYWYRQTLGQGPEFLTYFQNEAQLEKSRLLSDRFSAERPKGSFSTLEIQRTEQGDSAMYLCASSPGTGGNYGYTFGSGTRLTVV.

The genes are TRBV5-1 and TRBJ1-1, with D tentatively TRBD1 (6 bases). The germline gives CDR1 SGHRS, CDR2 YFSETQ. Trimming removed 0 bases at V and 5 bases at J, with 11 bases between. This CDR3 has 14 amino acids. CDR3 bases: TGCGCCAGCAGCTTGGAACAGGGCGTTACTGAAGCTTTCTTT. Translation: CASSLEQGVTEAFF.

The chain employs TRBV5-1 and TRBJ1-1, with TRBD1 matching over 10 bases. CDR1 and CDR2 from the germline V gene are SGHRS and YFSETQ. The CDR3 spans 15 residues. The J segment lost 4 bases and the V segment lost 1 base, leaving 4 bases of the junction unmatched. Here the CDR3 DNA reads TGCGCCAGCAGCTTGCGGACAGGGGGAAGCACTGAAGCTTTCTTT. Its protein is CASSLRTGGSTEAFF. The full variable domain, rest sourced from reference TRBV5-1 and TRBJ1-1, is KAGVTQTPRYLIKTRGQQVTLSCSPISGHRSVSWYQQTPGQGLQFLFEYFSETQRNKGNFPGRFSGRQFSNSRSEMNVSTLELGDSALYLCASSLRTGGSTEAFFGQGTRLTVV.

The gene calls are TRBV19 and TRBJ1-4, with a weak D call TRBD1 (5 bases). This CDR3 has 15 amino acids. CDR1 is LNHDA, CDR2 SQIVND, per germline (reference sequence). The V gene lost 9 bases and the J gene lost 0 bases, with 14 bases spanning the gap. CDR3 residues: CASGAGFSTNEKLFF. The DNA for the CDR3 is TGTGCCAGCGGGGCGGGGTTTTCAACTAATGAAAAACTGTTTTTT.

V and J are TRBV6-2 or TRBV6-3 and TRBJ2-3, with TRBD2 matching over 9 bases. V gave up 4 bases and J gave up 3 bases; unmatched junction bases: 17. This CDR3 has 19 amino acids. Germline lookup yields CDR1 MNHEY and CDR2 SVGEGT. CDR3 in amino acids: CASSFSAWWREGSTDTQYF. CDR3 DNA: TGTGCCAGCAGTTTCTCGGCCTGGTGGCGGGAGGGGTCAACAGATACGCAGTATTTT.